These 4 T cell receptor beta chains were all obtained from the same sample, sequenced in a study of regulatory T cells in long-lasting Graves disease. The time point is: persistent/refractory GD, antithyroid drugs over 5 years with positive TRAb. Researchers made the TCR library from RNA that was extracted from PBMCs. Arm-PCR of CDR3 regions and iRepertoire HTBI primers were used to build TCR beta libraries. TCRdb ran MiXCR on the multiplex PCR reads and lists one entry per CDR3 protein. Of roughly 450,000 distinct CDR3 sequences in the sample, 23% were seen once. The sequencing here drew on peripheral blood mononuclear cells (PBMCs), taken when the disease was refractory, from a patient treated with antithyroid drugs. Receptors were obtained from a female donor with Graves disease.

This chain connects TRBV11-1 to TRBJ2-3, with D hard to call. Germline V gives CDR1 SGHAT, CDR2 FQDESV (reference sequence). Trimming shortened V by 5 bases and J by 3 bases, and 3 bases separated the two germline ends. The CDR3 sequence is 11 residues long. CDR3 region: CASSTTDTQYF. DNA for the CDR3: TGTGCCAGCAGCACGACAGATACGCAGTATTTT.

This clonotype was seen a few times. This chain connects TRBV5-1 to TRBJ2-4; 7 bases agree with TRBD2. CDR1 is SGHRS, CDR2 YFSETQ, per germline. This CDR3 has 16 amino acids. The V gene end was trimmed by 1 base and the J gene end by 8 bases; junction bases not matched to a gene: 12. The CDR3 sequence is CASSLRTRGSGDIQYF. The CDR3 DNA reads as TGCGCCAGCAGCTTGCGGACTAGAGGGTCCGGGGACATTCAGTACTTC.

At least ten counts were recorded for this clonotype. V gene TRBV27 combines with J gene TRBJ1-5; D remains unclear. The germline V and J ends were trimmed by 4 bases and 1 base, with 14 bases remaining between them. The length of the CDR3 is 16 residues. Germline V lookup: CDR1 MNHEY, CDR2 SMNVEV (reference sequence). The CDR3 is CASSSTQAISNQPQHF. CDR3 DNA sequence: TGTGCCAGCAGTTCGACCCAAGCAATAAGCAATCAGCCCCAGCATTTT.

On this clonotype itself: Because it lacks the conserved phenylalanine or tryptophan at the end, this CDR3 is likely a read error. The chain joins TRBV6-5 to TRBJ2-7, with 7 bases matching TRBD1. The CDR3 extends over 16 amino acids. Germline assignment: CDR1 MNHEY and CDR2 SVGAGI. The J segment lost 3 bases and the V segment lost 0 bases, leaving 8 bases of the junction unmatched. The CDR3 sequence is CASSYSGNNRGYEQYL. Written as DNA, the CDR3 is TGTGCCAGCAGTTACTCGGGAAACAACAGGGGCTACGAGCAGTACCTC.